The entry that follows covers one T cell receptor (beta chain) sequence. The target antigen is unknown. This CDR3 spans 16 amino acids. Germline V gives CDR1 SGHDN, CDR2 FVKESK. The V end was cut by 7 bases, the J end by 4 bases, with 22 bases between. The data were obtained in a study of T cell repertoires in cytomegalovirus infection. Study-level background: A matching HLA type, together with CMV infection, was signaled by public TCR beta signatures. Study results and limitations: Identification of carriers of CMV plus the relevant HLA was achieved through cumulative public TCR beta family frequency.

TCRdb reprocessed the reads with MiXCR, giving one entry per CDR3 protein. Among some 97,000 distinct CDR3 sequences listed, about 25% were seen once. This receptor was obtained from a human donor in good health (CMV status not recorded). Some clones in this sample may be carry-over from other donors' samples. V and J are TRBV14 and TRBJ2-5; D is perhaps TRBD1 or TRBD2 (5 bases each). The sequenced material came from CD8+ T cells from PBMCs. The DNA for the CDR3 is TGTGCCAGCACCCTAACCGGGGACCCCCTCGGAGAGACCCAGTACTTC. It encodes CASTLTGDPLGETQYF.